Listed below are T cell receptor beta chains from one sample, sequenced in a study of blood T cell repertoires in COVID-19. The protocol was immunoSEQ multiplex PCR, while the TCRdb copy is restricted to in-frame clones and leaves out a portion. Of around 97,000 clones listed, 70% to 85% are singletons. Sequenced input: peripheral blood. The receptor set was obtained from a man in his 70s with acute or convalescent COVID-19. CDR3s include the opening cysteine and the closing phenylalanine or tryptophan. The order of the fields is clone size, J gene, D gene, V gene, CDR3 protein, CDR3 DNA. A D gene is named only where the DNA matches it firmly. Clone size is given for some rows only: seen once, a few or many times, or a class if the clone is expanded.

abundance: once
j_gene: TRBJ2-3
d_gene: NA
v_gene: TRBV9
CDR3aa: CASSFEGLTDTQYF
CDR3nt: TGTGCCAGCAGTTTTGAGGGTCTCACAGATACGCAGTATTTT

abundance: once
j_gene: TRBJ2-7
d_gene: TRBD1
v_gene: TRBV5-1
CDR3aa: CASSTRGPPYEQYF
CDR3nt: TGCGCCAGCAGCACCAGGGGGCCTCCCTACGAGCAGTACTTC

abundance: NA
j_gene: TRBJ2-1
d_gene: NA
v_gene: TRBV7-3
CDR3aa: CASSFGSSRTAEQFF
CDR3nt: TGTGCCAGCAGCTTCGGGTCTAGCCGGACGGCCGAGCAGTTCTTC

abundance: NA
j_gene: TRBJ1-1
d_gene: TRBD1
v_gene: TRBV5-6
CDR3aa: CASSFWTGGRGTEAFF
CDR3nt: TGTGCCAGCAGCTTCTGGACAGGGGGCAGGGGCACTGAAGCTTTCTTT

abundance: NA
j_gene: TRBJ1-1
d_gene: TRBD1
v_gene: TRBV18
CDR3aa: CASSGGQWNTEAFF
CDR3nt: TGTGCCAGCTCCGGGGGACAGTGGAACACTGAAGCTTTCTTT

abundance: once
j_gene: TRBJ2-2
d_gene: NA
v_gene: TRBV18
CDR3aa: CASAQGAGVDRTGELFF
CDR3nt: TGTGCCAGCGCCCAGGGGGCGGGAGTCGATCGGACCGGGGAGCTGTTTTTT

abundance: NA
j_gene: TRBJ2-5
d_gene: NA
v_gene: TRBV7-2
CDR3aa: CASSLALRTSGLETQYF
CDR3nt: TGTGCCAGCAGCTTAGCGCTAAGAACTTCAGGTCTCGAGACCCAGTACTTC

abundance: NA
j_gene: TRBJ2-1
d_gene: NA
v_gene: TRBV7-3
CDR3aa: CASSPLGSLGRNEQFF
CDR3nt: TGTGCCAGCAGCCCCCTAGGATCGCTCGGTAGGAATGAGCAGTTCTTC

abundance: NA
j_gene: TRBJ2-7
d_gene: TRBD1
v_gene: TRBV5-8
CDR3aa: CASSFIHRGSYEQYF
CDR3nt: TGTGCCAGCAGCTTCATTCACAGGGGTTCCTACGAGCAGTACTTC

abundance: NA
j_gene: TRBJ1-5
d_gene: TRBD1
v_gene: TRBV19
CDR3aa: CASSPRQGMMESNQPQHF
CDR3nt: TGTGCCAGTAGTCCAAGACAGGGAATGATGGAAAGCAATCAGCCCCAGCATTTT

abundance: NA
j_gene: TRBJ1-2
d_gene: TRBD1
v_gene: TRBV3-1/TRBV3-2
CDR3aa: CASSQGWRRTGGRSYTF
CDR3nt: TGTGCCAGCAGCCAAGGATGGCGACGGACAGGGGGCAGAAGCTACACCTTC

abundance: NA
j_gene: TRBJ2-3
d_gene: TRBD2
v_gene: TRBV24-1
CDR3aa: CATSDGLAGGPGDTQYF
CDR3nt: TGTGCCACCAGTGATGGACTAGCGGGAGGGCCAGGAGATACGCAGTATTTT

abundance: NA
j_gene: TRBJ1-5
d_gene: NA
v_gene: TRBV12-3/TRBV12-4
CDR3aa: CASSSGPPQPQHF
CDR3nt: TGTGCCAGCAGTTCAGGCCCACCCCAGCCCCAGCATTTT

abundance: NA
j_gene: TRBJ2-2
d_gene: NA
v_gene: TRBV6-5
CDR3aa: CASRYPGELFF
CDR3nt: TGTGCCAGCAGGTATCCCGGGGAGCTGTTTTTT

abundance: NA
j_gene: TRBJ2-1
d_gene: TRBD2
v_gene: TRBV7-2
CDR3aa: CASSLARAGAGGNEQFF
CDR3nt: TGTGCCAGCAGCTTAGCGAGGGCGGGAGCGGGTGGCAATGAGCAGTTCTTC

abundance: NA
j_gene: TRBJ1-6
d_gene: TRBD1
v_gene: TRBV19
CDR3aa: CASNGQGGPLHF
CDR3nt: TGTGCCAGTAATGGACAGGGTGGCCCCCTCCACTTT

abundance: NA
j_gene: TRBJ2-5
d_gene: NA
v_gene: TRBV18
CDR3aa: CASTPQDSRLAQYF
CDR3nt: TGTGCCAGCACCCCCCAGGACTCTCGACTAGCCCAGTACTTC

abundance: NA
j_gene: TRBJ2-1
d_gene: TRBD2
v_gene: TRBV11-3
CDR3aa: CASRFTSGGNNEQFF
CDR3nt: TGTGCCAGCAGGTTTACTAGCGGGGGGAACAATGAGCAGTTCTTC

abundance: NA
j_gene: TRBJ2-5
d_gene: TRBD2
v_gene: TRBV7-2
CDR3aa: CASSLAGTSGGQGETQYF
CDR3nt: TGTGCCAGCAGCTTAGCGGGGACTAGCGGGGGGCAAGGGGAGACCCAGTACTTC

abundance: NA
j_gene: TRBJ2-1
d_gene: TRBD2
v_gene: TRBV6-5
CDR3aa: CASSWGWGGESEQFF
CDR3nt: TGTGCCAGCAGTTGGGGCTGGGGGGGGGAATCTGAGCAGTTCTTC

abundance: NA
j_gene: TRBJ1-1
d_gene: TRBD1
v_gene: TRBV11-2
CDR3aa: CASTNGRTGRMNTEAFF
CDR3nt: TGTGCCAGCACCAACGGCCGGACAGGGAGAATGAACACTGAAGCTTTCTTT